This TCR beta chain is from a study of regulatory T cells in long-lasting Graves disease. Findings of the study overall: There were preferences for TRBV28, TRBJ1-2 and TRBJ2-5 in persistent disease.

The time point denotes: newly diagnosed GD, antithyroid drugs for less than 3 months. From PBMCs, RNA was extracted and then used to make the TCR library. Graves' disease diagnosis followed American Thyroid Association guidelines. Only a few counts were recorded for this clonotype. The target antigen is unknown. The junction had 13 bases not matched to a gene; V was cut back by 11 bases and J by 6 bases. Germline lookup yields CDR1 MNHNS and CDR2 SASEGT. CDR3 length equals 14 residues. Arm-PCR of CDR3 regions and iRepertoire HTBI primers were the basis on which TCR beta libraries were built. One entry per CDR3 protein results from TCRdb running MiXCR on the multiplex PCR reads. The data show about 540,000 distinct CDR3 sequences, with 13% seen just once and 10% held by the top ten. Another study also made use of these data, one on T cells in Graves' hyperthyroidism and ophthalmopathy. That paper states: The TCR CDR3 was amplified in a first-round RT-PCR using the HTBI primer set.

The sequence derives from a man aged 25-45 years with Graves disease. V gene TRBV6-1 combines with J gene TRBJ2-1, with 7 bases identical to TRBD1. Sequenced material: peripheral blood mononuclear cells (PBMCs), taken at new diagnosis, from a patient treated with antithyroid drugs. This CDR3 is CASYSGGGFNEQFF. Here the CDR3 DNA reads TGTGCCTCATACTCAGGGGGTGGGTTCAATGAGCAGTTCTTC.